The rows below give T cell receptor beta chains drawn from one sample of a study of blood T cells in healthy people across ages. TCRdb itself ran the 5' RACE reads through MiXCR, one entry per CDR3 protein. There are fewer than 800,000 distinct CDR3 sequences in the sample; around 21% occur only once, and roughly 3.6% lies in the top ten. Sequencing was performed on blood. These receptors originate from a man aged 65 to 79 in good health. Each CDR3 is given with its conserved first and last residue. Fields, in order: D gene, V gene, clone size, J gene, CDR3 protein, CDR3 DNA. D genes are given only for firm matches. The size of a clone is reported for some rows only, either as once, few or many, or as a class for expanded clones.

d_gene: TRBD2
v_gene: TRBV24-1
abundance: -
j_gene: TRBJ2-3
CDR3aa: CATSDPMTSGRTDTQYF
CDR3nt: TGTGCCACCAGTGACCCCATGACTAGCGGGAGGACAGATACGCAGTATTTT

d_gene: TRBD2
v_gene: TRBV11-3
abundance: many
j_gene: TRBJ2-6
CDR3aa: CASDPLAGEFGAGANVLTF
CDR3nt: TGTGCCAGCGACCCTCTAGCGGGAGAGTTCGGGGCTGGGGCCAACGTCCTGACTTTC

d_gene: -
v_gene: TRBV5-8
abundance: -
j_gene: TRBJ1-4
CDR3aa: CASSLPIRGEKLFF
CDR3nt: TGTGCCAGCAGCCTCCCGATAAGGGGTGAAAAACTGTTTTTT

d_gene: -
v_gene: TRBV5-1
abundance: few
j_gene: TRBJ2-2
CDR3aa: CASSLSQVNTGELFF
CDR3nt: TGCGCCAGCAGCTTGTCTCAGGTCAACACCGGGGAGCTGTTTTTT

d_gene: TRBD1
v_gene: TRBV28
abundance: many
j_gene: TRBJ2-7
CDR3aa: CASSSGQGKNEQYF
CDR3nt: TGTGCCAGCAGTTCCGGACAGGGGAAGAACGAGCAGTACTTC

d_gene: -
v_gene: TRBV4-3
abundance: -
j_gene: TRBJ2-1
CDR3aa: CASSQGLEPYNEQFF
CDR3nt: TGCGCCAGCAGCCAAGGACTAGAGCCTTACAATGAGCAGTTCTTC

d_gene: -
v_gene: TRBV9
abundance: -
j_gene: TRBJ2-1
CDR3aa: CASSSGGADYNEQFF
CDR3nt: TGTGCCAGCAGCTCCGGCGGGGCGGACTACAATGAGCAGTTCTTC

d_gene: -
v_gene: TRBV7-9
abundance: -
j_gene: TRBJ2-7
CDR3aa: CASANLYEQYF
CDR3nt: TGTGCCAGCGCGAACCTTTACGAGCAGTACTTC

d_gene: -
v_gene: TRBV6-2/TRBV6-3
abundance: -
j_gene: TRBJ2-7
CDR3aa: CASSLTGTYYEQYF
CDR3nt: TGTGCCAGCAGTCTAACCGGGACTTACTACGAGCAGTACTTC

d_gene: -
v_gene: TRBV18
abundance: few
j_gene: TRBJ2-7
CDR3aa: CASSRDSDSYEQYF
CDR3nt: TGTGCCAGCTCACGAGACAGCGATTCCTACGAGCAGTACTTC

d_gene: TRBD1
v_gene: TRBV12-3/TRBV12-4
abundance: -
j_gene: TRBJ2-5
CDR3aa: CTSSQTGGRQETQYF
CDR3nt: TGTACCAGCAGCCAGACAGGGGGGAGGCAAGAGACCCAGTACTTC

d_gene: -
v_gene: TRBV10-3
abundance: few
j_gene: TRBJ2-7
CDR3aa: CAISRTTPYEQYF
CDR3nt: TGTGCCATCAGTCGCACGACCCCCTACGAGCAGTACTTC

d_gene: -
v_gene: TRBV2
abundance: many
j_gene: TRBJ2-1
CDR3aa: CASSVGEQFF
CDR3nt: TGTGCCAGCAGTGTGGGTGAGCAGTTCTTC

d_gene: TRBD2
v_gene: TRBV7-2
abundance: few
j_gene: TRBJ2-5
CDR3aa: CASSPLAGGRGQETQYF
CDR3nt: TGTGCCAGCAGCCCTTTAGCGGGAGGTAGGGGACAAGAGACCCAGTACTTC

d_gene: TRBD2
v_gene: TRBV4-3
abundance: many
j_gene: TRBJ2-7
CDR3aa: CASSQGLALGEQYF
CDR3nt: TGCGCCAGCAGCCAAGGACTAGCTCTAGGGGAGCAGTACTTC

d_gene: -
v_gene: TRBV28
abundance: few
j_gene: TRBJ2-1
CDR3aa: CASSPLGRQAYNEQFF
CDR3nt: TGTGCCAGCAGTCCACTCGGACGGCAGGCCTACAATGAGCAGTTCTTC

d_gene: TRBD1
v_gene: TRBV18
abundance: -
j_gene: TRBJ2-3
CDR3aa: CASSRQGGTDTQYF
CDR3nt: TGTGCCAGCTCTCGCCAGGGGGGCACAGATACGCAGTATTTT

d_gene: TRBD2
v_gene: TRBV18
abundance: many
j_gene: TRBJ2-1
CDR3aa: CASSPRTSENEQFF
CDR3nt: TGTGCCAGCTCACCAAGGACTAGCGAGAATGAGCAGTTCTTC

d_gene: -
v_gene: TRBV7-2
abundance: -
j_gene: TRBJ2-7
CDR3aa: CASSLRGWEQYF
CDR3nt: TGTGCCAGCAGCTTAAGAGGGTGGGAGCAGTACTTC

d_gene: -
v_gene: TRBV20-1
abundance: -
j_gene: TRBJ1-5
CDR3aa: CSASQGMNQPQHF
CDR3nt: TGCAGTGCTAGCCAGGGGATGAATCAGCCCCAGCATTTT

d_gene: -
v_gene: TRBV3-1
abundance: -
j_gene: TRBJ2-4
CDR3aa: CASSGRDFPGDIQYF
CDR3nt: TGTGCCAGCAGCGGCCGGGACTTTCCCGGGGACATTCAGTACTTC

d_gene: TRBD2
v_gene: TRBV12-5
abundance: -
j_gene: TRBJ2-5
CDR3aa: CASGRGGLQQETQYF
CDR3nt: TGTGCTAGTGGCCGGGGGGGACTGCAACAAGAGACCCAGTACTTC

d_gene: -
v_gene: TRBV20-1
abundance: few
j_gene: TRBJ1-4
CDR3aa: CSATNSLNEKLFF
CDR3nt: TGCAGTGCCACAAACAGCCTAAATGAAAAACTGTTTTTT

d_gene: TRBD2
v_gene: TRBV25-1
abundance: few
j_gene: TRBJ2-1
CDR3aa: CASSGMTSGAYNEQFF
CDR3nt: TGTGCCAGCAGTGGGATGACTAGCGGGGCATACAATGAGCAGTTCTTC

d_gene: -
v_gene: TRBV5-1
abundance: -
j_gene: TRBJ2-7
CDR3aa: CASSSSGDAYEQYF
CDR3nt: TGCGCCAGCAGTTCATCAGGGGACGCCTACGAGCAGTACTTC

d_gene: -
v_gene: TRBV20-1
abundance: many
j_gene: TRBJ2-5
CDR3aa: CSASKPERTQYF
CDR3nt: TGCAGTGCTAGTAAACCCGAAAGGACCCAGTACTTC

d_gene: TRBD2
v_gene: TRBV12-3/TRBV12-4
abundance: few
j_gene: TRBJ2-1
CDR3aa: CATTRRREGPYNEQFF
CDR3nt: TGTGCCACTACCCGGAGGCGGGAGGGCCCCTACAATGAGCAGTTCTTC

d_gene: -
v_gene: TRBV9
abundance: few
j_gene: TRBJ2-3
CDR3aa: CASSAGLDTQYF
CDR3nt: TGTGCCAGCAGCGCGGGACTAGATACGCAGTATTTT

d_gene: TRBD1
v_gene: TRBV19
abundance: -
j_gene: TRBJ2-3
CDR3aa: CASTGTGLSYTQYF
CDR3nt: TGTGCCAGTACCGGGACAGGGCTATCATATACGCAGTATTTT

d_gene: -
v_gene: TRBV20-1
abundance: few
j_gene: TRBJ2-5
CDR3aa: CSARPTSGRQETQYF
CDR3nt: TGCAGTGCTCGCCCCACCAGCGGACGGCAAGAGACCCAGTACTTC

d_gene: -
v_gene: TRBV28
abundance: -
j_gene: TRBJ2-2
CDR3aa: CASRDGRKNTGELFF
CDR3nt: TGTGCCAGCAGGGATGGACGAAAAAACACCGGGGAGCTGTTTTTT

d_gene: -
v_gene: TRBV4-1
abundance: few
j_gene: TRBJ2-1
CDR3aa: CAGSQGAPPRLNEQFF
CDR3nt: TGCGCCGGCAGCCAAGGAGCCCCTCCACGGCTTAATGAGCAGTTCTTC

d_gene: -
v_gene: TRBV12-3/TRBV12-4
abundance: -
j_gene: TRBJ2-3
CDR3aa: CASSDRGASTDVEYF
CDR3nt: TGTGCCAGCAGCGACCGGGGTGCGAGCACAGATGTGGAATATTTT

d_gene: TRBD1
v_gene: TRBV28
abundance: -
j_gene: TRBJ2-3
CDR3aa: CASFDRAATDTQYF
CDR3nt: TGTGCCAGCTTCGACAGGGCGGCCACAGATACGCAGTATTTT

d_gene: -
v_gene: TRBV7-2
abundance: once
j_gene: TRBJ2-7
CDR3aa: CASSRIRSSYEQYF
CDR3nt: TGTGCCAGCAGTCGAATTAGGTCCTCCTACGAGCAGTACTTC

d_gene: TRBD2
v_gene: TRBV3-1
abundance: many
j_gene: TRBJ2-5
CDR3aa: CASSQEDGLAGASETQYF
CDR3nt: TGTGCCAGCAGCCAAGAAGATGGGCTAGCGGGAGCGTCGGAGACCCAGTACTTC